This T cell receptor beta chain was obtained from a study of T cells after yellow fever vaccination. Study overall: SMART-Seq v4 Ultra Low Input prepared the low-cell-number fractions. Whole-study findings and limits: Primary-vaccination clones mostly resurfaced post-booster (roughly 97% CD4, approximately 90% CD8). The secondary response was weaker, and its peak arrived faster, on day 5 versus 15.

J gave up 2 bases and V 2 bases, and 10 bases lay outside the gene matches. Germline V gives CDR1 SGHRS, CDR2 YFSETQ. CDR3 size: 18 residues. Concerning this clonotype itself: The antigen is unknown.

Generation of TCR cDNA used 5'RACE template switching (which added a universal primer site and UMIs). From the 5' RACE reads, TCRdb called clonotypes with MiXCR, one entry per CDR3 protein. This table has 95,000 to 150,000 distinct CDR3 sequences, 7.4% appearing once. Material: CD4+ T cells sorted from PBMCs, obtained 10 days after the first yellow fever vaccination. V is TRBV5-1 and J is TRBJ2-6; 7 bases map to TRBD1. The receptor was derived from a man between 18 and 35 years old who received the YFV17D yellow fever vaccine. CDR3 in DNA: TGCGCCAGCAGCTTTGAGGGGGCCAATTTTGCTGGGGCCAACGTCCTGACTTTC. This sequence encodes CASSFEGANFAGANVLTF.